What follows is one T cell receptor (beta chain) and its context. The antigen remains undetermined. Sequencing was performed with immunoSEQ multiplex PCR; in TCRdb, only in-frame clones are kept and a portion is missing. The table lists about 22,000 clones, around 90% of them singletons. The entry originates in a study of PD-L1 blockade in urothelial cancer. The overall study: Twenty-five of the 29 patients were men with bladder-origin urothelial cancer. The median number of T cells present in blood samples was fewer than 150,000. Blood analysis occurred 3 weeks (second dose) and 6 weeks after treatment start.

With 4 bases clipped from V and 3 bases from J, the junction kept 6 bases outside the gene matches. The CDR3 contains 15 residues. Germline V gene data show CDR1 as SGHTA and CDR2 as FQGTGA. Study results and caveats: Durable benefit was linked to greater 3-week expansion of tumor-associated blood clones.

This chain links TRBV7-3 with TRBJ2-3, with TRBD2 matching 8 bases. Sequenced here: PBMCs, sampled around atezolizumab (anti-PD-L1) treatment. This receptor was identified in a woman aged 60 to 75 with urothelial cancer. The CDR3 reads CASSSRTSRTDTQYF. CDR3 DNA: TGTGCCAGCAGCTCAAGGACTAGCAGGACAGATACGCAGTATTTT.